The clone carrying this T cell receptor beta chain was counted at least ten times. As yet, its antigen is unknown. This sample was taken from a study of identical twins. Study results and limitations: Diverse VJ usage suggested most zero-insertion clonotypes were not invariant T cells.

TCRdb analysed the 5' RACE reads with MiXCR anew, one entry per CDR3 protein. The repertoire holds over 550,000 distinct CDR3 sequences, with about 7% as singletons. Germline CDR1 is MNHEY and CDR2 is SMNVEV (reference sequence). Between the trimmed V and J ends, which lost 5 bases and 0 bases, there was a span of 13 bases. This CDR3 is built from 15 residues. These data also featured in a second study, about yellow fever vaccine responses in identical twins.

The rearrangement uses TRBV27 and TRBJ1-1; D is uncertain. The origin of this receptor is a woman aged 18-30 years in good health. Source material: PBMCs. The CDR3 DNA reads TGTGCCAGCAGTGCGCGGACGGGGTTGAACACTGAAGCTTTCTTT. This translates into CASSARTGLNTEAFF.